This T cell receptor (beta chain) was sequenced during a study of blood T cell repertoires in COVID-19. The overall study: Some COVID-19 samples were acute and others convalescent; all came from the United States, Italy and Spain.

V was trimmed by 6 bases and J by 0 bases, leaving 5 bases between them. The CDR3 is 13 residues long. Per the original data handling: How many nucleated cells were present was estimated from reference gene primer amplification. The table came from immunoSEQ multiplex PCR; TCRdb's copy has only in-frame clones and leaves some out. D and trimming come from the DNA, and the V and J calls and clone size come from that table. Among under 15,000 clones listed, roughly 80% were seen once. The V and J genes are TRBV12-3 or TRBV12-4 and TRBJ1-4, with D unresolved. This TCR came from a woman of 80 years or more with acute or convalescent COVID-19. Input material: peripheral blood. CDR3 loop: CASRPATNEKLFF. For the CDR3, the DNA is TGTGCCAGCAGGCCGGCAACTAATGAAAAACTGTTTTTT.